This is a list of T cell receptor beta chains from one sample in a study of radiation and T cells in renal cell carcinoma. The method was immunoSEQ multiplex PCR; TCRdb's version includes in-frame clones alone and lacks a portion of them. The sample contains 100,000 to 150,000 clones, 88% of which appear only once. Sequencing was performed on blood, taken from a patient whose treatment included radiotherapy and nephrectomy. The receptors stem from a woman aged 70-85 years with renal cell carcinoma. The CDR3 runs from the conserved cysteine through the conserved F or W. Each record gives: V gene, clone size, D gene, J gene, CDR3 DNA, CDR3 protein. The D gene is left open where the match is weak. Rows may omit the clone size; those that give it use once, few, many or a size class.

TRBV9	once	.	TRBJ2-5	TGTGCCAGCAGCACACCCGGGGTCCAAGAGACCCAGTACTTC	CASSTPGVQETQYF
TRBV5-1	.	.	TRBJ1-2	TGCGCCAGCAGCTTGTCAAGGGCCTATGGCTACACCTTC	CASSLSRAYGYTF
TRBV6-1	.	TRBD1	TRBJ1-1	TGTGCCAGCAGTGCCAGACAGGGGGCAAACACTGAAGCTTTCTTT	CASSARQGANTEAFF
TRBV2	.	.	TRBJ2-7	TGTGCCAGCAGTGCTGGGACTGCGGCCTACGAGCAGTACTTC	CASSAGTAAYEQYF
TRBV9	.	TRBD2	TRBJ2-1	TGTGCCAGCAGCGTCGCTAGCGGGGGTTTTGGTGAGCAGTTCTTC	CASSVASGGFGEQFF
TRBV5-1	.	.	TRBJ2-6	TGCGCCAGCAGCTTGGTAGTTGAGGCTGGGGCCAACGTCCTGACTTTC	CASSLVVEAGANVLTF
TRBV28	.	.	TRBJ1-2	TGTGCCAGCAGTTTGGCAGGGCGAGGCTACACCTTC	CASSLAGRGYTF
TRBV15	.	TRBD1	TRBJ1-1	TGTGCCACCAGCAGAGGGGGACAGGGATCAACCGAAGCTTTCTTT	CATSRGGQGSTEAFF
TRBV4-2	.	TRBD2	TRBJ2-2	TGTGCCAGCAGCCAAGATAGCGGGAGGGCGGGCGCCGGGGAGCTGTTTTTT	CASSQDSGRAGAGELFF
TRBV28	.	.	TRBJ1-1	TGTGCCAGCAGTGCGCACAGCATGAACACTGAAGCTTTCTTT	CASSAHSMNTEAFF
TRBV19	.	TRBD1	TRBJ2-5	TGTGCCAGTAGTACTATGCCGGGACAGGGGACCCAAGAGACCCAGTACTTC	CASSTMPGQGTQETQYF
TRBV5-6	.	.	TRBJ1-5	TGTGCCAGCAGCTTGGGGGCAGGACATCAGCCCCAGCATTTT	CASSLGAGHQPQHF
TRBV9	.	TRBD2	TRBJ2-7	TGTGCCAGCAGCGTCGGGACTAGCGGGGGGACCTACGAGCAGTACTTC	CASSVGTSGGTYEQYF
TRBV7-9	.	TRBD2	TRBJ2-3	TGTGCCAGCAGCATACTAGCGGGGGTCTCCCCTAGCACAGATACGCAGTATTTT	CASSILAGVSPSTDTQYF
TRBV6-6	.	.	TRBJ2-7	TGTGCCAGCAGTTGGGGATCCTACGAGCAGTACTTC	CASSWGSYEQYF
TRBV6-4	few	.	TRBJ1-1	TGTGCCAGCAGTGCCAGTTTCATGAACACTGAAGCTTTCTTT	CASSASFMNTEAFF
TRBV6-6	.	.	TRBJ1-2	TGTGCCAGCAGTGGGGGACGGTGGGGCTACACCTTC	CASSGGRWGYTF
TRBV19	.	.	TRBJ1-1	TGTGCCAGTAGTACCACAGGAGTGAACACTGAAGCTTTCTTT	CASSTTGVNTEAFF
TRBV6-6	.	TRBD2	TRBJ2-3	TGTGCCAGCAGTCCTCGGGGGGGGTCGACAGATACGCAGTATTTT	CASSPRGGSTDTQYF
TRBV18	.	TRBD1	TRBJ1-1	TGTGCCAGCTCACCGCGAATTCAGGGGGCGGACACTGAAGCTTTCTTT	CASSPRIQGADTEAFF
TRBV4-2	.	TRBD2	TRBJ2-5	TGTGCCAGCAGCCAAGACCTAGCGGGGGGGGGCCAAGAGACCCAGTACTTC	CASSQDLAGGGQETQYF
TRBV5-4	.	.	TRBJ2-5	TGTGCCAGCAGCTTGGTCGGGCTAGCGCACAAGACCCAGTACTTC	CASSLVGLAHKTQYF
TRBV30	once	.	TRBJ1-3	TGTGCCTGGATGAAGGGGTTCGCGGGAAACACCATATATTTT	CAWMKGFAGNTIYF
TRBV5-4	.	TRBD1	TRBJ2-5	TGTGCCAGCAGCCAACGACAGGGAAAGGAGACCCAGTACTTC	CASSQRQGKETQYF
TRBV11-1	.	.	TRBJ1-3	TGTGCCAGCAGCCTTACGGACACACCTTTAACCCTCTCTGGAAACACCATATATTTT	CASSLTDTPLTLSGNTIYF
TRBV5-6	.	TRBD1	TRBJ2-7	TGTGCCAGCAGCCGGTGGGACAGGTTCTCCTACGAGCAGTACTTC	CASSRWDRFSYEQYF
TRBV6-6	.	TRBD1	TRBJ2-7	TGTGCCAGCAGTCCCCGGGACAGGGGAAGCTACGAGCAGTACTTC	CASSPRDRGSYEQYF
TRBV4-3	.	.	TRBJ2-4	TGCGCCAGCAGCCAAGATAACGGACCCTCCAATAAAAACATTCAGTACTTC	CASSQDNGPSNKNIQYF
TRBV27	.	TRBD1	TRBJ2-3	TGTGCCAGCAGTATCCGGACAGGCGCGGGCACAGATACGCAGTATTTT	CASSIRTGAGTDTQYF
TRBV27	.	TRBD1	TRBJ2-7	TGTGCCAGCAGTTCTTGGGGGACAGGGACTTACGAGCAGTACTTC	CASSSWGTGTYEQYF
TRBV6-1	.	.	TRBJ1-5	TGTGCCAGCAGTGGCTACATGAATAGCAATCAGCCCCAGCATTTT	CASSGYMNSNQPQHF
TRBV4-2	.	.	TRBJ1-6	TGTGCCAGCAGCCAAGACCGAAGTTCCTATAATTCACCCCTCCACTTT	CASSQDRSSYNSPLHF
TRBV5-4	.	TRBD2	TRBJ2-2	TGTGCCAGCAGCACCCGGGGGGACACCGGGGAGCTGTTTTTT	CASSTRGDTGELFF
TRBV7-3	.	TRBD1	TRBJ2-1	TGTGCCAGCAGCTTAAACCCAGGGGGACATCCGTACAATGAGCAGTTCTTC	CASSLNPGGHPYNEQFF
TRBV29-1	.	.	TRBJ1-1	TGCAGCGTTGTACGTCAGGGGACCCCGGGCACTGAAGCTTTCTTT	CSVVRQGTPGTEAFF
TRBV6-1	.	.	TRBJ2-1	TGTGCCAGCAGTAAGCTAGGGGGGGCATGGGATGAGCAGTTCTTC	CASSKLGGAWDEQFF
TRBV28	.	.	TRBJ2-7	TGTGCCAGCAGTCGACAAGGCGAGCAGTACTTC	CASSRQGEQYF
TRBV5-8	.	.	TRBJ2-5	TGTGCCAGCAGCTTAGGGACAACCCAAGAGACCCAGTACTTC	CASSLGTTQETQYF
TRBV2	.	.	TRBJ2-5	TGTGCCAGCAGGCCAGACGGGCAAGAGACCCAGTACTTC	CASRPDGQETQYF
TRBV7-6	.	.	TRBJ2-1	TGTGCCAGCAGCTTTCAAGGTGCCACGGGGGGCGGCAATGAGCAGTTCTTC	CASSFQGATGGGNEQFF
TRBV30	.	.	TRBJ2-1	TGTGCCTGGAGTGTACTTGACATCCAGTTCTTC	CAWSVLDIQFF
TRBV25-1	once	.	TRBJ1-2	TGTGCCAGCCGCGGACAGACTAACTATGGCTACACCTTC	CASRGQTNYGYTF
TRBV5-5	.	.	TRBJ1-3	TGTGCCAGCAGCATGACAGCTGGAAACACCATATATTTT	CASSMTAGNTIYF
TRBV4-2	once	TRBD2	TRBJ2-5	TGTGCCAGCAGCCAAGCCACTAGCGGGGGGGCATTAGAGACCCAGTACTTC	CASSQATSGGALETQYF
TRBV6-6	.	TRBD1	TRBJ2-1	TGTGCCAGCAGTTACCCGGGACAGGGGGACAATGAGCAGTTCTTC	CASSYPGQGDNEQFF
TRBV4-1	.	.	TRBJ1-4	TGCGCCAGCAGCCAAGAAGGAGTAGGCAGGCCAAATGAAAAACTGTTTTTT	CASSQEGVGRPNEKLFF